This TCR beta chain was captured in a study of blood T cell repertoires in COVID-19. Germline loops: CDR1 SGHTA, CDR2 FQGNSA. The CDR3 sequence is 12 residues long. V lost 5 bases, J lost 12 bases, and 14 bases lay in between. Repertoires were generated with immunoSEQ multiplex PCR, while TCRdb's copy carries only in-frame clones and drops some. The sample contains roughly 290,000 clones, about 87% of which appear only once. The V call is TRBV7-2, the J call TRBJ2-1; D gene ambiguous. Input material: peripheral blood. This clonotype was obtained from a woman in her forties or fifties who had recovered from COVID-19. CDR3 in amino acids: CASSRLASLQFF. The CDR3 DNA is TGTGCCAGCAGCCGACTTGCGTCTCTGCAGTTCTTC.